One and the same sample provided the 32 T cell receptor beta chains below, sequenced in a study of Ad26.COV2.S vaccination and SARS-CoV-2 variants. Indicated treatment: around 19 received Ad26.COV2.S at low or high dose, single or two shots; five or six received placebo; per-sample allocation not given. Sampling was done on day 63 after the first vaccine or placebo injection. Sequencing used immunoSEQ multiplex PCR; TCRdb keeps in-frame clones, though not all of them. The sample has 510,000 or so clones; 70% to 90% are singletons. Source: peripheral blood, taken in a trial of Ad26.COV2.S vaccine versus placebo. The receptor set was obtained from a person aged 18 to 59 who received the Ad26.COV2.S COVID-19 vaccine or a placebo.

J is TRBJ2-7 and V is TRBV7-8; TRBD2 aligns across 9 bases. CDR1 and CDR2 from the germline V gene are SGHVS and FQNEAQ. This CDR3 region has 15 residues. V was clipped by 5 bases and J by 4 bases; unmatched bases: 9. The DNA for the CDR3 is TGTGCCAGCAGCCCCACGGTAGCGGGAGCATACGAGCAGTACTTC. This gives the protein CASSPTVAGAYEQYF.

This chain connects TRBV2 to TRBJ1-2, with D unresolved. The germline V and J ends were trimmed by 4 bases and 13 bases, with 16 bases remaining between them. The germline V gene has CDR1 SNHLY and CDR2 FYNNEI. The CDR3 sequence is 12 residues long. The CDR3 nucleotides are TGTGCCAGCAGTGTATTGGGAAGTTCGGCCACCTTC. Its translation: CASSVLGSSATF.

For this clone: The same CDR3 is also encoded by other DNA sequences in this sample. The chain couples TRBV19 to TRBJ1-1, with 8 bases that match TRBD1. The CDR3 runs to 16 residues. V was clipped by 1 base and J by 0 bases; unmatched bases: 4. The germline CDR1 and CDR2 sequences are LNHDA and SQIVND (reference sequence). CDR3 region: CASSIGTGRVNTEAFF. In DNA, the CDR3 is TGTGCCAGTAGTATAGGGACAGGGAGGGTGAACACTGAAGCTTTCTTT.

The chain couples TRBV13 to TRBJ2-7; 7 positions agree with TRBD2. V was pared by 8 bases and J by 2 bases, with 9 bases of the junction left unmatched. This CDR3 has 14 amino acids. Per germline, CDR1 PRHDT and CDR2 FYEKMQ (reference sequence). In DNA, the CDR3 is TGTGCCAGCCAGTCTACGGGACTACCCTACGAGCAGTACTTC. Its protein is CASQSTGLPYEQYF.

The chain couples TRBV5-1 to TRBJ2-7, with a weak D call TRBD2 (6 bases). Germline V gives CDR1 SGHRS, CDR2 YFSETQ. Deletions cut 3 bases from V and 3 bases from J, with 19 bases between. This CDR3 contains 16 residues. The DNA of the CDR3 is TGCGCCAGCAGCTCTGCTCCGGGACTGGGTGTCTACGAGCAGTACTTC. Translated, it gives CASSSAPGLGVYEQYF.

The rearrangement uses TRBV7-2 and TRBJ1-6; the D gene is possibly TRBD1 (5 bases). Germline assignment: CDR1 SGHTA and CDR2 FQGNSA. There are 17 residues in the CDR3. Trimming pared 5 bases from V and 9 bases from J, leaving 23 bases between. DNA of the CDR3: TGTGCCAGCAGCACCCTTCACGGGACCTTTGGCGGTTCACCCCTCCACTTT. Protein product: CASSTLHGTFGGSPLHF. Looking up the rest from reference TRBV7-2 and TRBJ1-6 gives the full variable domain: GAGVSQSPSNKVTEKGKDVELRCDPISGHTALYWYRQSLGQGLEFLIYFQGNSAPDKSGLPSDRFSAERTGGSVSTLTIQRTQQEDSAVYLCASSTLHGTFGGSPLHFGNGTRLTVT.

The chain couples TRBV19 to TRBJ2-7, with TRBD1 identical over 9 bases. This CDR3 comprises 16 residues. Germline V lookup: CDR1 LNHDA, CDR2 SQIVND (reference sequence). The ends lost 4 bases at V and 6 bases at J; junction bases unmatched: 13. Here the CDR3 DNA reads TGTGCCAGTAGTAGGGGCTCCGGGACAGGGCGTCGCGAGCAGTACTTC. This codes for CASSRGSGTGRREQYF.

This chain uses TRBV5-1 with TRBJ2-3; tentative D call: TRBD1 (6 bases). From germline, CDR1 is SGHRS and CDR2 YFSETQ. CDR3 size: 15 residues. Trimming cost V 2 bases and J 6 bases, with 16 bases left between them. The CDR3: CASSLRGITTDTQYF. The CDR3 nucleotides are TGCGCCAGCAGCTTAAGGGGGATTACCACTGATACGCAGTATTTT.

The J gene is TRBJ2-2, the V gene TRBV7-2; D possibly corresponds to TRBD1 (6 bases). Germline loops: CDR1 SGHTA, CDR2 FQGNSA. V was pared by 5 bases and J by 6 bases, with 16 bases between. The CDR3 has 15 residues. The CDR3 spells CASSKRPQGSGELFF. The CDR3, as DNA: TGTGCCAGCAGCAAACGTCCCCAGGGGTCCGGGGAGCTGTTTTTT.

V gene TRBV5-1 combines with J gene TRBJ2-5, with 7 bases that match TRBD2. The CDR3 has 15 amino acids. The V gene's germline CDR1 is SGHRS and CDR2 YFSETQ. Germline trimming cut 3 bases from V and 5 bases from J; bases unmatched to any gene: 10. CDR3 bases: TGCGCCAGCAGCTCCCCGGCGGGAGTAAGGGAGACCCAGTACTTC. Translating it yields CASSSPAGVRETQYF.

This clone was observed once. The rearrangement uses TRBV19 and TRBJ2-2; possibly TRBD2 for D (5 bases). The CDR3 consists of 12 residues. Deletions cut 3 bases from V and 6 bases from J, with 5 bases between. The germline gives CDR1 LNHDA, CDR2 SQIVND (reference sequence). The CDR3 region has the DNA TGTGCCAGTAGTATTAGCGCCGGGGAGCTGTTTTTT. It is translated as CASSISAGELFF. Filled out from reference TRBV19 and TRBJ2-2, the complete variable domain reads DGGITQSPKYLFRKEGQNVTLSCEQNLNHDAMYWYRQDPGQGLRLIYYSQIVNDFQKGDIAEGYSVSREKKESFPLTVTSAQKNPTAFYLCASSISAGELFFGEGSRLTVL.

The V and J genes are TRBV11-2 and TRBJ2-1, with D possibly being TRBD2 (6 bases). CDR3 length equals 12 residues. Trimming removed 5 bases from V and 12 bases from J, with 14 bases in between. Germline V gene data show CDR1 as SGHAT and CDR2 as FQNNGV. DNA of the CDR3: TGTGCCAGCAGCCCAGGACTATCCCGGCAGTTCTTC. Its translation: CASSPGLSRQFF.

This chain connects TRBV6-5 to TRBJ1-2; D is possibly TRBD1 (5 bases). Trimming left V 10 bases short and J 7 bases short, with 16 bases between. Germline CDR1 and CDR2: MNHEY and SVGAGI. The CDR3 covers 12 residues. CDR3 coding DNA: TGTGCCACCAGCCCGGGACTCGTTGGCTACACCTTC. The encoded protein is CATSPGLVGYTF.

V usage is TRBV28 and J usage is TRBJ2-7; the match to TRBD1 covers 8 bases. Germline loops: CDR1 MDHEN, CDR2 SYDVKM. The CDR3 length is 15 residues. The ends lost 7 bases at V and 4 bases at J; junction bases unmatched: 12. The CDR3 coding sequence is TGTGCCAGCACCAAAGGGGCAGGGGGCGTATACGAGCAGTACTTC. Translating it yields CASTKGAGGVYEQYF.

The CDR3 reads CATSSSSDSYEQYF. The DNA of the CDR3 is TGTGCCACCAGTTCTAGCAGCGACTCCTACGAGCAGTACTTC. The chain links TRBV24-1 to TRBJ2-7; a weak D match, TRBD2 (5 bases). Trimming took off 6 bases at V and 0 bases at J, with 11 bases between the two ends. This CDR3 has 14 amino acids. Germline CDR1 reads KGHDR; CDR2 reads SFDVKD.

This chain links TRBV6-6 with TRBJ2-5; D is undetermined. Germline CDR1 is MNHNY and CDR2 is SVGAGI (reference sequence). The CDR3 loop spans 12 amino acids. V lost 7 bases to trimming and J lost 5 bases, with 11 bases between them. The CDR3 region has the DNA TGTGCCAGCACACCTCCCGGGGAGACCCAGTACTTC. This encodes CASTPPGETQYF.

As concerns this clone: The germline gene is not matched at one end of the junction; a read error may be the cause. The chain links TRBV7-7 to TRBJ2-2; D is unclear. The CDR3 loop spans 15 amino acids. Per germline, CDR1 SSHAT and CDR2 FNYEAQ (reference sequence). The CDR3 protein is CASSLEPSNTGELFF. The CDR3 nucleotides are TGTGCTAGCAGCTTAGAGCCCTCGAACACCGGGGAGCTGTTTTTT. The variable domain in full, with the rest retrieved from reference TRBV7-7 and TRBJ2-2, is GAGVSQSPRYKVTKRGQDVTLRCDPISSHATLYWYQQALGQGPEFLTYFNYEAQPDKSGLPSDRFSAERPEGSISTLTIQRTEQRDSAMYRCASSLEPSNTGELFFGEGSRLTVL.

Turning to this clone: The sample holds other DNA sequences that translate to the same CDR3. The genes are TRBV7-2 and TRBJ2-5; 7 bases fit TRBD1. The germline V gene encodes CDR1 SGHTA and CDR2 FQGNSA. V was pared by 0 bases and J by 1 base, with 2 bases of the junction left unmatched. This CDR3 comprises 15 residues. DNA for the CDR3: TGTGCCAGCAGCTTAGCCGCAGGGGGCCAAGAGACCCAGTACTTC. Its translation is CASSLAAGGQETQYF. Supplemented by reference TRBV7-2 and TRBJ2-5, the full variable domain reads GAGVSQSPSNKVTEKGKDVELRCDPISGHTALYWYRQSLGQGLEFLIYFQGNSAPDKSGLPSDRFSAERTGGSVSTLTIQRTQQEDSAVYLCASSLAAGGQETQYFGPGTRLLVL.

With respect to this clone: The same CDR3 also results from other DNA sequences found in this sample. V and J are TRBV4-1 and TRBJ2-7, with D unresolved. CDR3 length: 13 amino acids. From germline, CDR1 is MGHRA and CDR2 YSYEKL. V lost 0 bases and J 2 bases, leaving 5 bases between the germline ends. The CDR3 sequence: CASSQDLAYEQYF. CDR3 in DNA: TGCGCCAGCAGCCAAGATCTGGCCTACGAGCAGTACTTC.

The V and J genes are TRBV5-1 and TRBJ2-1; 13 bases agree with TRBD2. V shed 3 bases and J 10 bases; nucleotides not matched to a gene: 13. The CDR3 contains 17 residues. CDR1 and CDR2 (germline): SGHRS, YFSETQ. The CDR3 protein is CASSSTRLAGGSGEQFF. As DNA, the CDR3 is TGCGCCAGCAGCTCTACCAGACTAGCGGGAGGCTCGGGGGAGCAGTTCTTC.

The genes are TRBV28 and TRBJ1-5; D is uncertain. This CDR3 is built from 14 residues. Germline loops: CDR1 MDHEN, CDR2 SYDVKM. V lost 6 bases, J lost 5 bases, and 14 bases lay in between. CDR3 sequence reads: CASSRVGGDQPQHF. CDR3 sequence (DNA): TGTGCCAGCAGCCGAGTCGGTGGGGATCAGCCCCAGCATTTT.

This clone was seen a few times. The CDR3 protein is CASSEVGTASGETQYF. The CDR3 coding sequence is TGTGCCAGCAGTGAAGTGGGGACAGCCTCGGGGGAGACCCAGTACTTC. This sequence joins TRBV2 and TRBJ2-5; 7 bases map to TRBD1. CDR1 and CDR2 (germline): SNHLY, FYNNEI. CDR3 length equals 16 residues. With V trimmed by 1 base and J by 5 bases, 10 bases remained unmatched.

The CDR3 nucleotides read TGTGCCAGCAATAGAGCCGGGACTAGCACAGATACGCAGTATTTT. This translates into CASNRAGTSTDTQYF. The J gene is TRBJ2-3, the V gene TRBV28, with D possibly being TRBD2 (6 bases). The germline gives CDR1 MDHEN, CDR2 SYDVKM. CDR3 length: 15 residues. With 7 bases removed from V and 0 bases from J, the gap between germline ends came to 14 bases.

The sample holds a few counts of this clone. V is TRBV28 and J is TRBJ1-5; tentative D call: TRBD1 (5 bases). The CDR3 is 16 residues long. The germline V gene encodes CDR1 MDHEN and CDR2 SYDVKM. Trimming pared 2 bases from V and 4 bases from J, leaving 15 bases between. CDR3 amino acids: CASSLRAGSGNQPQHF. For the CDR3, the DNA is TGTGCCAGCAGTTTAAGGGCGGGGTCAGGGAATCAGCCCCAGCATTTT.

The rearrangement uses TRBV3-1 (or the pseudogene TRBV3-2) and TRBJ2-1, with a tentative D call TRBD2 (6 bases). Between the trimmed V and J ends, which lost 1 base and 9 bases, there was a span of 16 bases. This CDR3 comprises 15 residues. Germline V gene data show CDR1 as LGHDT and CDR2 as YNNKEL (reference sequence). CDR3: CASSQGAGPRGEQFF. The CDR3 nucleotides read TGTGCCAGCAGCCAAGGTGCGGGGCCTAGGGGTGAGCAGTTCTTC.

The chain recombines TRBV15 with TRBJ1-2; D gene unclear. With 0 bases removed from V and 6 bases from J, the gap between germline ends came to 11 bases. The CDR3 is 14 amino acids. The germline V gene encodes CDR1 LNHNV and CDR2 YYDKDF (reference sequence). CDR3 protein: CATSRDPSVDGYTF. The CDR3 bases are TGTGCCACCAGCAGAGATCCGTCGGTCGATGGCTACACCTTC.

The chain couples TRBV30 to TRBJ1-3; TRBD1 matches 9 bases. V gave up 5 bases and J gave up 0 bases; unmatched junction bases: 17. The germline CDR1 and CDR2 sequences are GTSNPN and SVGIG (reference sequence). This CDR3 has 19 residues. CDR3 residues: CAWAQGTGTYRSSGNTIYF. DNA for the CDR3: TGTGCCTGGGCCCAGGGGACAGGGACATACCGGAGCTCTGGAAACACCATATATTTT.

The chain recombines TRBV28 with TRBJ2-5, with D perhaps TRBD1 (6 bases). Germline V lookup: CDR1 MDHEN, CDR2 SYDVKM. V shed 5 bases and J shed 5 bases, with 12 bases lying between them. The CDR3 runs 13 residues. The CDR3 here is CASSIQGRETQYF. The CDR3 nucleotides read TGTGCCAGCAGTATACAGGGAAGGGAGACCCAGTACTTC.

This sequence joins TRBV2 and TRBJ2-7; TRBD1 aligns across 7 bases. This CDR3 has 15 amino acids. J gave up 1 base and V 5 bases, and 8 bases lay outside the gene matches. Looked up from germline, CDR1 is SNHLY and CDR2 is FYNNEI. The CDR3 is CASSRQGSVSYEQYF. The CDR3 coding sequence is TGTGCCAGCAGTCGACAGGGTAGTGTGTCCTACGAGCAGTACTTC.

This clone came up once. The chain carries TRBV19 and TRBJ2-2; tentatively, D is TRBD1 (5 bases). The CDR3 loop spans 14 amino acids. V shed 9 bases and J shed 2 bases, with 13 bases lying between them. Germline V gene lookup returns CDR1 LNHDA and CDR2 SQIVND (reference sequence). The CDR3 sequence: CASATESNTGELFF. The CDR3 DNA follows: TGTGCCAGCGCGACAGAATCCAACACCGGGGAGCTGTTTTTT.

V is TRBV6-2 or TRBV6-3 and J is TRBJ1-2, with D unresolved. Germline lookup yields CDR1 MNHEY and CDR2 SVGEGT. CDR3 size: 13 residues. V lost 6 bases and J 3 bases, leaving 11 bases between the germline ends. CDR3 sequence (DNA): TGTGCCAGCAGCCCCTCCCGGGACTATGGCTACACCTTC. Protein product: CASSPSRDYGYTF.

This CDR3 is CASSPRSRNTGELFF. CDR3 in DNA: TGTGCCAGCAGCCCGCGGAGTAGGAACACCGGGGAGCTGTTTTTT. The gene calls are TRBV7-9 and TRBJ2-2; the D is unclear. V dropped 5 bases and J dropped 1 base, with 11 bases sitting between them. Germline V gene sequence: CDR1 SEHNR, CDR2 FQNEAQ (reference sequence). The length of the CDR3 is 15 residues.